The 29 T cell receptor beta chains presented below share a single source sample, sequenced in a study of blood T cell repertoires in COVID-19. The data were produced by immunoSEQ multiplex PCR, yet TCRdb's version contains in-frame clones alone and is incomplete. The table has about 170,000 clones, just under 85% seen once. Sequenced sample: peripheral blood. The receptors stem from a woman older than 75 with COVID-19, enrolled during active disease.

This rearrangement joins TRBV29-1 to TRBJ1-5; 9 bases are a match to TRBD1. The CDR3 consists of 12 residues. V gave up 7 bases and J gave up 11 bases; unmatched junction bases: 9. Germline values: CDR1 SQVTM, CDR2 ANQGSEA. As DNA, the CDR3 is TGCAGCGCCGTCCGACAGGGGGGGTCCCAGCATTTT. Translated: CSAVRQGGSQHF. The complete variable domain, with remaining parts taken from reference TRBV29-1 and TRBJ1-5, reads SAVISQKPSRDICQRGTSLTIQCQVDSQVTMMFWYRQQPGQSLTLIATANQGSEATYESGFVIDKFPISRPNLTFSTLTVSNMSPEDSSIYLCSAVRQGGSQHFGDGTRLSIL.

The genes are TRBV5-8 and TRBJ1-6; D is uncertain. The CDR3 runs to 12 residues. V dropped 3 bases and J dropped 8 bases, with 6 bases sitting between them. Per germline, CDR1 SGHTS and CDR2 YDEGEE. The CDR3 DNA reads as TGTGCCAGCAGCTCCCAGGATTCACCCCTCCACTTT. Amino acid sequence: CASSSQDSPLHF.

CDR3: CASSSTGWDNEQFF. The CDR3, as DNA: TGTGCCAGCTCGTCGACAGGGTGGGACAATGAGCAGTTCTTC. This chain joins TRBV18 and TRBJ2-1, with 7 bases identical to TRBD1. From germline, CDR1 is KGHSH and CDR2 LQKENI. The CDR3 has 14 residues. Trimming took 6 bases from V and 5 from J; bases not matched to a gene: 7.

CDR3 nucleotide sequence: TGTGCCAGCAGCAAAGGGACTAGCGGGATCCAACCCAAAAACATTCAGTACTTC. Residues: CASSKGTSGIQPKNIQYF. V usage is TRBV7-3 and J usage is TRBJ2-4; 13 bases map to TRBD2. The length of the CDR3 is 18 residues. Germline trimming cut 5 bases from V and 2 bases from J; bases unmatched to any gene: 9. Germline CDR1 is SGHTA and CDR2 is FQGTGA.

The J gene is TRBJ1-2, the V gene TRBV7-3; TRBD1 is a possible D gene (6 bases). Germline-derived CDR1 and CDR2 are SGHTA and FQGTGA. The CDR3 has 13 amino acids. V was clipped by 5 bases and J by 7 bases, with 14 bases between them. For the CDR3, the DNA is TGTGCCAGCAGCCCATCAGGGGTGGGTGGCTACACCTTC. Its translation: CASSPSGVGGYTF.

The genes are TRBV7-9 and TRBJ2-1; 9 bases align to TRBD1. Looked up from germline, CDR1 is SEHNR and CDR2 is FQNEAQ (reference sequence). V lost 2 bases to trimming and J lost 4 bases; unmatched junction nucleotides: 3. This CDR3 region has 15 residues. Here the CDR3 DNA reads TGTGCCAGCAGCTTAAGGGACAGGGCATACAATGAGCAGTTCTTC. Translating it yields CASSLRDRAYNEQFF.

This chain connects TRBV4-1 to TRBJ1-1; D possibly corresponds to TRBD1 (5 bases). Per the germline V gene, CDR1 is MGHRA and CDR2 is YSYEKL. The CDR3 loop spans 14 amino acids. Deletions cut 0 bases from V and 2 bases from J, with 7 bases between. CDR3 nucleotides: TGCGCCAGCAGCCAAGAAAGGGGAAACACTGAAGCTTTCTTT. Protein product: CASSQERGNTEAFF.

CDR3 sequence: CASSARREQPQHF. The CDR3 DNA sequence: TGTGCCAGCAGCGCCCGACGGGAGCAGCCCCAGCATTTT. This rearrangement joins TRBV7-2 to TRBJ1-5; D unclear. Between the trimmed V and J ends, which lost 5 bases and 7 bases, there was a span of 12 bases. Per germline, CDR1 SGHTA and CDR2 FQGNSA. This CDR3 is 13 amino acids long.

This chain uses TRBV5-5 with TRBJ1-5, with D uncertain. Trimming left V 1 base short and J 5 bases short, with 13 bases between. The germline V gene encodes CDR1 SGHKS and CDR2 YYEKEE (reference sequence). The CDR3 is 15 residues long. For the CDR3, the DNA is TGTGCCAGCAGCTTGACCCCCCAGGTTGATCAGCCCCAGCATTTT. Residues: CASSLTPQVDQPQHF.

This clone was seen only a few times. The chain carries TRBV7-2 and TRBJ2-1; TRBD2 aligns across 8 bases. V shed 1 base and J 7 bases; nucleotides not matched to a gene: 6. CDR1 is SGHTA, CDR2 FQGNSA, per germline. The CDR3 spans 15 residues. CDR3 DNA: TGTGCCAGCAGCTTAGGGGGGACTAGTTGGAATGAGCAGTTCTTC. This gives the protein CASSLGGTSWNEQFF.

V is TRBV18 and J is TRBJ1-2, with 8 bases identical to TRBD1. Per germline, CDR1 KGHSH and CDR2 LQKENI. CDR3 length equals 15 residues. Trimming took 6 bases from V and 6 from J; bases not matched to a gene: 12. The CDR3 DNA sequence: TGTGCCAGCTCGCCCGCCGGGACAGGACGTAATGGCTACACCTTC. Translated, it gives CASSPAGTGRNGYTF. The full variable domain, its missing parts supplied by reference TRBV18 and TRBJ1-2, is NAGVMQNPRHLVRRRGQEARLRCSPMKGHSHVYWYRQLPEEGLKFMVYLQKENIIDESGMPKERFSAEFPKEGPSILRIQQVVRGDSAAYFCASSPAGTGRNGYTFGSGTRLTVV.

The chain carries TRBV3-1 (or the pseudogene TRBV3-2) and TRBJ1-3, with 8 bases aligning to TRBD1. Germline CDR1 is LGHDT and CDR2 is YNNKEL (reference sequence). J was trimmed by 8 bases and V by 5 bases; bases with no gene match: 11. This CDR3 comprises 15 residues. This CDR3 is CASSSWTGIEDTIYF. CDR3 coding DNA: TGTGCCAGCAGCTCCTGGACAGGGATAGAAGACACCATATATTTT.

The chain employs TRBV18 and TRBJ2-7, with 7 bases matching TRBD2. The CDR3 is 13 residues long. The V gene's germline CDR1 is KGHSH and CDR2 LQKENI. Losses at the gene ends were 2 bases for V and 7 bases for J; bases not matched to a gene: 5. CDR3 nucleotides: TGTGCCAGCTCACCATCGGGGAGGGTAGAGCAGTACTTC. Translated, it gives CASSPSGRVEQYF.

The chain has TRBV5-1 and TRBJ2-5, with 7 nucleotides matching TRBD1. CDR3 size: 14 residues. Germline V gives CDR1 SGHRS, CDR2 YFSETQ. The V and J ends lost 5 bases and 0 bases, in that order; junction bases with no gene match: 4. CDR3 in amino acids: CASSRTGNQETQYF. In DNA, the CDR3 is TGCGCCAGCAGTCGGACAGGTAACCAAGAGACCCAGTACTTC.

J is TRBJ1-2 and V is TRBV29-1; D remains ambiguous. The CDR3 runs to 11 residues. The germline V gene encodes CDR1 SQVTM and CDR2 ANQGSEA. Between the trimmed V and J ends, which lost 5 bases and 2 bases, there was a span of 6 bases. In nucleotides, the CDR3 is TGCAGCGTTATAGTAAACTATGGCTACACCTTC. Amino acid sequence: CSVIVNYGYTF.

This clone was observed many times. This chain uses TRBV27 with TRBJ1-2; 7 bases match TRBD1. Germline CDR1 reads MNHEY; CDR2 reads SMNVEV (reference sequence). The CDR3 spans 13 residues. The trim removed 5 bases at V and 6 bases at J, leaving 6 bases unmatched. The CDR3 DNA sequence: TGTGCCAGCAGTATGACAGGGCAGCATGGCTACACCTTC. It encodes CASSMTGQHGYTF.

The rearrangement uses TRBV12-5 and TRBJ1-1; no clear D gene. The CDR3 contains 16 residues. Per germline, CDR1 LGHNT and CDR2 FRNRAP. V shed 3 bases and J shed 3 bases, with 17 bases lying between them. In DNA, the CDR3 is TGTGCTAGTGGTTTTGCACCTAGGGCGGGGTACACTGAAGCTTTCTTT. Its translation is CASGFAPRAGYTEAFF.

The chain recombines TRBV3-1 (or the pseudogene TRBV3-2) with TRBJ1-3; possible D gene TRBD1, 6 bases. The V and J ends lost 6 bases and 1 base respectively, with 10 bases between them. Germline-derived CDR1 and CDR2 are LGHDT and YNNKEL (reference sequence). The CDR3 loop spans 14 amino acids. The CDR3 nucleotides read TGTGCCAGCAGTCTGCAGGGGTCTGGAAACACCATATATTTT. Amino acids: CASSLQGSGNTIYF.

As to this clone: Its ends do not fully match the called genes, so a read error is possible. This chain uses TRBV5-1 with TRBJ2-1; 12 nucleotides match TRBD2. Germline-derived CDR1 and CDR2 are SGHRS and YFSETQ. The CDR3 runs 14 residues. CDR3 DNA: TGCGCCAGCAGCTTGTCGCTAGCGGGAGGGTTGGTGGTCTTC. This encodes CASSLSLAGGLVVF.

This chain uses TRBV19 with TRBJ1-5; no definite D call. V shed 6 bases and J shed 5 bases, with 8 bases lying between them. The germline V gene has CDR1 LNHDA and CDR2 SQIVND (reference sequence). The CDR3 has 12 amino acids. CDR3 amino acids: CASSSLDQPQHF. CDR3 nucleotide sequence: TGTGCCAGTAGCAGTCTTGATCAGCCCCAGCATTTT. The complete variable domain, with remaining parts taken from reference TRBV19 and TRBJ1-5, reads DGGITQSPKYLFRKEGQNVTLSCEQNLNHDAMYWYRQDPGQGLRLIYYSQIVNDFQKGDIAEGYSVSREKKESFPLTVTSAQKNPTAFYLCASSSLDQPQHFGDGTRLSIL.

The CDR3: CASSGVTGVTEAFF. The CDR3, as DNA: TGTGCCAGCAGTGGGGTCACAGGGGTGACTGAAGCTTTCTTT. The chain combines TRBV2 with TRBJ1-1; TRBD1 matches 7 bases. CDR1 and CDR2 (germline): SNHLY, FYNNEI. V shed 4 bases and J 5 bases; nucleotides not matched to a gene: 7. This CDR3 spans 14 amino acids.

The J gene is TRBJ1-2, the V gene TRBV7-9; possible D gene TRBD1, 5 bases. CDR1 is SEHNR and CDR2 is FQNEAQ in the germline V gene (reference sequence). Trimming cost V 2 bases and J 8 bases, with 15 bases left between them. The CDR3 sequence is 14 residues long. The chain's CDR3 is CASSLLGGKGGYTF. The CDR3, as DNA: TGTGCCAGCAGCTTATTAGGAGGGAAGGGGGGCTACACCTTC.

V and J are TRBV5-1 and TRBJ2-2; D perhaps matches TRBD1 (5 bases). CDR1 and CDR2 from the germline V gene are SGHRS and YFSETQ. V was shortened by 4 bases and J by 5 bases, with 12 bases between the two germline ends. This CDR3 comprises 14 residues. The CDR3 DNA sequence: TGCGCCAGCAGCCCGCAAAAGGGGACCGGGGAGCTGTTTTTT. It codes for CASSPQKGTGELFF.

Concerning this clone itself: The sample has other DNA sequences that encode this CDR3 too. The genes are TRBV5-1 and TRBJ2-5; D might be TRBD2 (6 bases). The length of the CDR3 is 13 residues. V dropped 2 bases and J dropped 5 bases, with 10 bases sitting between them. Germline CDR1 SGHRS, CDR2 YFSETQ. As DNA, the CDR3 is TGCGCCAGCAGCTTCTCGGGGGAGGAGACCCAGTACTTC. Translating it yields CASSFSGEETQYF.

This clone is a singleton in its sample. The chain links TRBV3-1 (or the pseudogene TRBV3-2) to TRBJ2-2, with 12 bases aligning to TRBD2. V lost 7 bases to trimming and J lost 0 bases; unmatched junction nucleotides: 9. The CDR3 has 18 amino acids. CDR1 and CDR2 from the germline V gene are LGHDT and YNNKEL (reference sequence). Written as DNA, the CDR3 is TGTGCCAGCACCCGACTAGCGGGAGCGGTTACGAACACCGGGGAGCTGTTTTTT. Translation gives CASTRLAGAVTNTGELFF.

The gene calls are TRBV10-3 and TRBJ1-2; TRBD1 aligns across 9 bases. J gave up 6 bases and V 5 bases, and 7 bases lay outside the gene matches. The CDR3 covers 14 residues. Germline V lookup: CDR1 ENHRY, CDR2 SYGVKD. The CDR3 DNA reads as TGTGCCATCAGTCGGACAGGGGAGAGAAATGGCTACACCTTC. Amino acid sequence: CAISRTGERNGYTF.

The V and J genes are TRBV28 and TRBJ1-2; maybe TRBD1 (6 bases). V was trimmed by 5 bases and J by 4 bases, leaving 14 bases between them. CDR1 is MDHEN and CDR2 is SYDVKM in the germline V gene. The CDR3 is made up of 14 amino acids. The CDR3 DNA reads as TGTGCCAGCAGTCCCAGCGGACAGTTCTATGGCTACACCTTC. This sequence encodes CASSPSGQFYGYTF.

This sequence joins TRBV4-1 and TRBJ2-5, with a tentative D call TRBD2 (5 bases). The CDR3 loop spans 15 amino acids. CDR1 is MGHRA and CDR2 is YSYEKL in the germline V gene. Trimming stripped 0 bases from V and 0 bases from J, with 8 bases between. In DNA form, the CDR3 reads TGCGCCAGCAGCCAAGATTCAGCGGACCAAGAGACCCAGTACTTC. Protein sequence: CASSQDSADQETQYF.

V is TRBV19 and J is TRBJ1-2; the D is unclear. Trimming took off 1 base at V and 4 bases at J, with 10 bases between the two ends. Looked up from germline, CDR1 is LNHDA and CDR2 is SQIVND (reference sequence). The CDR3 sequence is 14 residues long. Here the CDR3 DNA reads TGTGCCAGTAGTATAGGAGGCGAGCTCTATGGCTACACCTTC. Translated, it gives CASSIGGELYGYTF.